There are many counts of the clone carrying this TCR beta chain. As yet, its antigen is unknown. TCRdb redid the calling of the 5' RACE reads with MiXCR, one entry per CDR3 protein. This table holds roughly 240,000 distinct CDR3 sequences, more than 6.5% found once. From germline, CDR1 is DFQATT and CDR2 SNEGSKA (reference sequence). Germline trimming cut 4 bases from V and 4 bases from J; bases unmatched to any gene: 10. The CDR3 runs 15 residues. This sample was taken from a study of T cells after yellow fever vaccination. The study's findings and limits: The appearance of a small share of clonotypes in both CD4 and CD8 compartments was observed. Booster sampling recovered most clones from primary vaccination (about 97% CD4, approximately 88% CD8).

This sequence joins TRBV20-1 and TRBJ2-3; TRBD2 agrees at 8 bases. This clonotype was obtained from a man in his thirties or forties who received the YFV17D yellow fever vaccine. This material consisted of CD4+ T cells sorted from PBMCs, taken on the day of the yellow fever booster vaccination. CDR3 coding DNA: TGCAGTGCTACATTCATAGCGGGAAGGGCAGATACGCAGTATTTT. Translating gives CSATFIAGRADTQYF.